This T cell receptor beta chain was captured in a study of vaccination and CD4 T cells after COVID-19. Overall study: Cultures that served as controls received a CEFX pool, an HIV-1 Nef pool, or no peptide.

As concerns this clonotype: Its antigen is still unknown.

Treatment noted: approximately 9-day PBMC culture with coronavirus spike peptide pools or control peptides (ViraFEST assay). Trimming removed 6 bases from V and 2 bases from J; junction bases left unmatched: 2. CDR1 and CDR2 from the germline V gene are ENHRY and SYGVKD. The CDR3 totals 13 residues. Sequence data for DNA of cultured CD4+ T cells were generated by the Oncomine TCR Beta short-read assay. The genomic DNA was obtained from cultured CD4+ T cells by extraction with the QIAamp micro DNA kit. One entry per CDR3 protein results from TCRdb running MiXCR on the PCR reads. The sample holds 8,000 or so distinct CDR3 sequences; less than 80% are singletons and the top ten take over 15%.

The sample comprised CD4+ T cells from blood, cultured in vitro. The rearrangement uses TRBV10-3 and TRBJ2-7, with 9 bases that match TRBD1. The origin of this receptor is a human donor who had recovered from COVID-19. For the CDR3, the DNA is TGTGCCATCAGCGGGACAGGGACCTACGAGCAGTACTTC. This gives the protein CAISGTGTYEQYF.